This T cell receptor beta chain appears in the sequencing data of a study of T cell changes during pregnancy in multiple sclerosis. Assay: immunoSEQ multiplex PCR; the TCRdb copy retains only in-frame clones and omits some. Of tens of thousands of clones detected, 91% appear once; the ten largest clones hold 0.9% to 0.95%. The specimen comprised peripheral blood, sampled before pregnancy. The sequence was collected from a female donor with multiple sclerosis, enrolled in a pregnancy study.

The CDR3 here is CASSDWRLAGGNEQFF. The CDR3 bases are TGTGCCAGCAGTGACTGGAGGCTAGCGGGAGGGAATGAGCAGTTCTTC. The V call is TRBV2, the J call TRBJ2-1; TRBD2 matches at 12 bases. CDR1 is SNHLY, CDR2 FYNNEI, per germline. With 3 bases clipped from V and 7 bases from J, the junction kept 7 bases outside the gene matches. The CDR3 sequence is 16 residues long. Complete variable domain (other parts from reference TRBV2 and TRBJ2-1): EPEVTQTPSHQVTQMGQEVILRCVPISNHLYFYWYRQILGQKVEFLVSFYNNEISEKSEIFDDQFSVERPDGSNFTLKIRSTKLEDSAMYFCASSDWRLAGGNEQFFGPGTRLTVL.